Listed below are T cell receptor beta chains from one sample, sequenced in a study of blood T cell repertoires in COVID-19. The protocol was immunoSEQ multiplex PCR, while the TCRdb copy is restricted to in-frame clones and leaves out a portion. Of fewer than 150,000 clones detected, roughly 80% appear once; the ten largest clones hold approximately 6.1%. Sequenced input: peripheral blood. These receptors all come from a human donor in a cohort sampled during active COVID-19. Both conserved end residues are part of each CDR3. A D gene is named only where the DNA matches it firmly. The size of a clone is reported for some rows only, either as once, few or many, or as a class for expanded clones.

CDR3 protein,CDR3 DNA,D gene,J gene,V gene,clone size
CASSVGVGQSYEQYF,TGTGCCAGCAGCGTAGGAGTGGGACAGTCCTACGAGCAGTACTTC,TRBD1,TRBJ2-7,TRBV9,.
CASSLPRRPPPEVLGYTF,TGCGCCAGCAGCCTTCCTCGTAGACCCCCCCCGGAGGTACTTGGCTACACCTTC,.,TRBJ1-2,TRBV23-1,.
CASSLGGLDRGLTNTGELFF,TGCGCCAGCAGCTTGGGTGGTCTTGATCGCGGACTAACCAACACCGGGGAGCTGTTTTTT,.,TRBJ2-2,TRBV5-1,once
CASSGQGPSGANVLTF,TGTGCCTCCTCGGGACAGGGGCCTTCTGGGGCCAACGTCCTGACTTTC,TRBD1,TRBJ2-6,TRBV24-1,.
CAWSPEVGRVETQYF,TGTGCCTGGAGCCCCGAGGTCGGCAGGGTGGAGACCCAGTACTTC,.,TRBJ2-5,TRBV30,.
CATSDTLREDTQYF,TGTGCCACCAGTGATACCCTTAGGGAGGATACGCAGTATTTT,.,TRBJ2-3,TRBV24-1,once
CASSQPTRAYEQYF,TGCGCCAGCAGCCAACCGACACGAGCCTACGAGCAGTACTTC,.,TRBJ2-7,TRBV4-1,.
CASSVDRGQGNTEAFF,TGTGCCAGCAGCGTAGATAGAGGACAGGGGAACACTGAAGCTTTCTTT,TRBD1,TRBJ1-1,TRBV9,.
CANSRVAANNSPLHF,TGTGCCAATAGTCGGGTTGCCGCAAATAATTCACCCCTCCACTTT,.,TRBJ1-6,TRBV19,.
CSVLVGQGAPAFF,TGCAGCGTTCTTGTAGGACAGGGGGCTCCGGCTTTCTTT,TRBD1,TRBJ1-1,TRBV29-1,.
CATSDVGQGAKETQYF,TGTGCCACCAGTGATGTGGGACAGGGGGCGAAAGAGACCCAGTACTTC,TRBD1,TRBJ2-5,TRBV24-1,.